This T cell receptor (beta chain) is from a study of T-cell reconstitution after alpha-beta-depleted transplantation in children. In its sample, this clonotype was seen many times. Unique molecular identifiers were incorporated during preparation of the TCRbeta library. TCRdb re-called the PCR reads through MiXCR, storing one row per CDR3 protein. The sample records 200,000 to 300,000 distinct CDR3 sequences, 12% being singletons. Trimming took 3 bases from V and 3 from J, leaving 20 bases between them. The CDR3 has 17 amino acids. Germline V CDR1 and CDR2: SEHNR, FQNEAQ (reference sequence). Sequencing was performed on PBMCs from the stem cell graft donor, taken from the stem cell graft. This TCR derives from a human donor who donated a stem cell graft to a child with acute lymphoblastic leukemia. The genes are TRBV7-9 and TRBJ1-1; perhaps TRBD1 as D (6 bases). CDR3 protein: CASSFPSGGQEDTEAFF. The CDR3 coding sequence is TGTGCCAGCAGCTTCCCTAGTGGGGGGCAGGAGGACACTGAAGCTTTCTTT.